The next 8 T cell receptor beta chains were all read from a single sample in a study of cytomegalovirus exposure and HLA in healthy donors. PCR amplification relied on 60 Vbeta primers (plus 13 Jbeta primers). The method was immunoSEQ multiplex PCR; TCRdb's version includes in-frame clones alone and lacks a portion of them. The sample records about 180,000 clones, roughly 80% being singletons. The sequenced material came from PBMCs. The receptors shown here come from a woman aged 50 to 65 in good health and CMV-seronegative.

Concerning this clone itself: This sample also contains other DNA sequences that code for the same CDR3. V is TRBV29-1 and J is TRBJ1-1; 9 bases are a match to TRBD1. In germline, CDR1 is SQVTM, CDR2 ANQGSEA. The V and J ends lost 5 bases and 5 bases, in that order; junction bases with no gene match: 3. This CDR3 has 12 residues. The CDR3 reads CSVNRGPTEAFF. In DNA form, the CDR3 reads TGCAGCGTTAACAGGGGGCCAACTGAAGCTTTCTTT.

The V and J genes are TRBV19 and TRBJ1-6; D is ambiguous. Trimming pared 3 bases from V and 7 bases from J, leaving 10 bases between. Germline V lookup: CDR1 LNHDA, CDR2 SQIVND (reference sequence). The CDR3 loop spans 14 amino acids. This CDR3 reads CASSIIGVNSPLHF. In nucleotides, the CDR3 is TGTGCCAGTAGTATCATCGGGGTCAATTCACCCCTCCACTTT.

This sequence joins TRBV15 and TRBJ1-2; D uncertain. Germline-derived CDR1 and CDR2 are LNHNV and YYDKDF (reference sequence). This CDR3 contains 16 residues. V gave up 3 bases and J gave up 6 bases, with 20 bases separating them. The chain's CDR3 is CATSRDPGRGFNGYTF. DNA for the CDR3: TGTGCCACCAGCAGGGATCCCGGGCGGGGTTTTAATGGCTACACCTTC.

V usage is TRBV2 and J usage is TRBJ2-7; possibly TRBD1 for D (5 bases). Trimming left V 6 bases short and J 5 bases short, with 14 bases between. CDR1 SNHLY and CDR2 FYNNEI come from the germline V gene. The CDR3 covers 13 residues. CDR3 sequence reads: CASRRQGIHEQYF. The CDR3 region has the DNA TGTGCCAGCAGGCGCCAGGGAATCCACGAGCAGTACTTC.

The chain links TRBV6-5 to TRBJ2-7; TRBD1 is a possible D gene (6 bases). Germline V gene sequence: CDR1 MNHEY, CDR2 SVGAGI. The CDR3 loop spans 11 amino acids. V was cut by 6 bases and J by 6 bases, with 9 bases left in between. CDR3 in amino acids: CASRQGSEQYF. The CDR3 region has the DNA TGTGCCAGCAGACAGGGCTCCGAGCAGTACTTC.

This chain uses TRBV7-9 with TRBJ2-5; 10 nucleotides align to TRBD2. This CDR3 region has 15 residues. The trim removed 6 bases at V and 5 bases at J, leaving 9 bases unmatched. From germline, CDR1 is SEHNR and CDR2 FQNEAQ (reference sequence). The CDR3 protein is CASSPSTSGWETQYF. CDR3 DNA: TGTGCCAGCAGTCCATCGACTAGCGGGTGGGAGACCCAGTACTTC.

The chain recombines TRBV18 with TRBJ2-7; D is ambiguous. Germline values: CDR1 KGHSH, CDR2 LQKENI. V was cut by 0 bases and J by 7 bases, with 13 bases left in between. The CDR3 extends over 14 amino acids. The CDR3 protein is CASSPPRSYSEQYF. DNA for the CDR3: TGTGCCAGCTCACCACCGAGGTCATATAGTGAGCAGTACTTC.

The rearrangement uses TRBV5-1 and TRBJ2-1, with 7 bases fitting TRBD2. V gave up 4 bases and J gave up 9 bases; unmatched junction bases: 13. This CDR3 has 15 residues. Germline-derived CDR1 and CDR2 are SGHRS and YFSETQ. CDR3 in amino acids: CASSPRTTSYGEQFF. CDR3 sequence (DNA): TGCGCCAGCAGCCCCCGGACGACTAGCTACGGTGAGCAGTTCTTC.